Described below is a single TCR beta chain sequence and its context. There is no known antigen for this receptor. Base qualities were left out, and no much larger clone turns up one base away. The sample originates from a study of blood T cell repertoires in COVID-19 (dated by TCRdb to about 2020). Some background on the complete study: Samples from collaborators originated in the United States, Italy and Spain and spanned both the acute and convalescent phases of COVID-19. Samples were obtained from the ongoing ImmuneRACE study (first 160 participants) and from approximately 1,200 subjects provided by 6 global collaborators. Where available, HLA class I and class II types were taken from metadata supplied by the sample provider and were not determined by assay-based typing. The sample metadata nearly always contained a de-identified subject ID, COVID-19 status, age in years and sex. Subjects who had been exposed to COVID-19, were actively infected with it, or had recovered from it provided the deeply sampled blood TCRbeta repertoires that made up the dataset. The prospective study material was composed of cDNA or gDNA derived from T cells, B-cell-depleted T cells, or PBMCs. The repertoires were made available in a free public database intended to serve as a resource for research on the immune response to SARS-CoV-2.

Overall study outcomes, separate from this receptor: How much clinical and demographic metadata was included differed by source and by participant, and the metadata was provided uncurated.

Each collaborating institution followed its own protocols to collect whole blood in K2EDTA tubes. Collaborator samples were shipped for TCRbeta analysis as frozen whole blood, isolated PBMCs, or DNA extracted from either sample type. The CDR3 has 15 amino acids, counting the end cysteine and phenylalanine. Kept here is only the CDR3 DNA, which spans 45 bases and is read in frame from base 1. Per the germline V gene, SGHNT is the CDR1 and YENEEA is the CDR2. Relative to germline, V is missing 5 bases and J is missing 2 bases, with 7 bases of the junction outside any gene match. TCRbeta CDR3 regions were amplified from genomic DNA using the immunoSEQ Assay, a bias-controlled multiplex PCR. In the authors' own workflow: Nucleated cell counts per sample were estimated from amplification of reference gene primers within the assay. To quantify the absolute abundance of each unique TCRbeta CDR3 rearrangement, sequence reads were collapsed and filtered. For each sample, productive Simpson clonality was calculated as the square root of Simpson's diversity index over productive rearrangements. In TCRdb, the immuneACCESS table is reduced to in-frame sequences with V and J assigned. These tables do not hold every clone; where another copy was compared, an unresolved V gene accounts for under half, and the others remain unexplained. V and J calls and clone size follow that table, whereas D and trimming were derived from the DNA. A total of roughly 100,000 clones appear in this sample, about 75% of them only once. About 10% of the sample rests with the top ten.

Sequencing was done on a sample of peripheral blood. The sequence came from an elderly woman with acute or convalescent COVID-19. This receptor chain uses TRBV11-3 and TRBJ2-3, and 7 junctional nucleotides match TRBD1. The DNA reads TGTGCCAGCAGCCCAGGGGGATTTGCCACAGATACGCAGTATTTT. Its protein product is CASSPGGFATDTQYF. Here the CDR3 is joined to the reference TRBV11-3 and TRBJ2-3 genes, and the full variable domain is: EAGVVQSPRYKIIEKKQPVAFWCNPISGHNTLYWYLQNLGQGPELLIRYENEEAVDDSQLPKDRFSAERLKGVDSTLKIQPAELGDSAVYLCASSPGGFATDTQYFGPGTRLTVL.